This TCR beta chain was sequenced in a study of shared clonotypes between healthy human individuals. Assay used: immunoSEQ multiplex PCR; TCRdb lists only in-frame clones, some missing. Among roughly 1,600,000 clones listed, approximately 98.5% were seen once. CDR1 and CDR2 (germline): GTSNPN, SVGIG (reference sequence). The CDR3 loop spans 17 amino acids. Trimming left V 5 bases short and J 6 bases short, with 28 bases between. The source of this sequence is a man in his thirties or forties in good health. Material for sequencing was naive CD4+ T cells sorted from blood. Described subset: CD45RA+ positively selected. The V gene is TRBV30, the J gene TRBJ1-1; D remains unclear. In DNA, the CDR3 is TGTGCCTGGGGATCTACACGCGGACCTTACCCCCTCGCTGAAGCTTTCTTT. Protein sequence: CAWGSTRGPYPLAEAFF.